Listed below are T cell receptor beta chains from one sample, sequenced in a study of PD-1 blockade in classical Hodgkin lymphoma. TCRdb keeps only in-frame clones here, not all; method: immunoSEQ multiplex PCR. Here the sample spans about 90,000 clones, under 85% being singletons. Sequenced material: peripheral blood mononuclear cells (PBMCs), taken before the fourth cycle of nivolumab. These receptors all come from a human donor with classical Hodgkin lymphoma. Both conserved end residues are part of each CDR3. Fields, in order: clone size, D gene, V gene, CDR3 protein. The D gene is left open where the match is weak. Rows may omit the clone size; those that give it use once, few, many or a size class.

- | - | TRBV7-2 | CASSLVPGNEQFF
- | TRBD1 | TRBV19 | CASSATWTGGSHGYTF
- | TRBD2 | TRBV4-2 | CASSQLAVSTDTQYF
- | - | TRBV7-3 | CASSFGVHNEQFF
- | - | TRBV5-1 | CASSLLESSYNEQFF
- | - | TRBV5-1 | CASSLAGVANTGELFF
many | TRBD1 | TRBV5-1 | CASSPGQGASGYTF
few | TRBD1 | TRBV27 | CASSLRIGQGAPYEQYF
- | - | TRBV18 | CASSPEKTWTNEKLFF
- | - | TRBV20-1 | CSAGRAYEQYF
once | - | TRBV28 | CASSLPSGAGELFF
- | - | TRBV6-5 | CASRLGGTSTGELFF
- | - | TRBV6-5 | CASSSPFQQYF
- | - | TRBV10-3 | CAISEEMVGETQYF
few | - | TRBV5-1 | CASSSETQYF
- | - | TRBV4-2 | CASSQDVSGGAQDNEQFF